This TCR beta chain stems from a study of breast tumors, draining lymph nodes, adjacent tissues. Per germline, CDR1 ENHRY and CDR2 SYGVKD. CDR3 length: 18 residues. V gave up 3 bases and J gave up 1 base; unmatched junction bases: 11. The study's findings and limits: Tumor repertoires ranked between lymph nodes and nontumor tissue in diversity, with V and J gene preferences. Findings are consistent with lymph node origin and intratumoral expansion of most tumor T cells. Compared with basal-like, luminal-like tumors shared significantly more repertoire with nontumor tissue. That most tumor T cells come from lymph nodes remained unproven.

About this clonotype itself: The antigen is not known.

Axillary draining lymph nodes of breast cancer patients supplied the node samples. MiXCR, run by TCRdb on the multiplex PCR reads, gives a single entry per CDR3 protein. Of roughly 260,000 distinct CDR3 sequences in the sample, roughly 30% are singletons; the top ten hold roughly 1.2%. Input material: axillary lymph node tissue. The chain joins TRBV10-3 to TRBJ2-7; 11 nucleotides align to TRBD2. The clonotype comes from a female donor with breast cancer. Some clones in this sample may be carry-over from other donors' samples. Here the CDR3 reads CAISETSGRRRMSYEQYF. The CDR3 nucleotides are TGTGCCATCAGTGAAACTAGCGGGAGAAGAAGGATGTCCTACGAGCAGTACTTC.